This T cell receptor beta chain was identified in a study of cytomegalovirus exposure and HLA in healthy donors. It was with 60 Vbeta and 13 Jbeta primers that the PCR ran. This table comes from immunoSEQ multiplex PCR, and its TCRdb copy is limited to in-frame clones, with some not included. The profile shows about 160,000 clones, around 80% of them singletons. The V and J ends lost 5 bases and 5 bases respectively, with 18 bases between them. CDR3 length equals 15 residues. The germline V gene encodes CDR1 SGHTA and CDR2 FQGNSA. This receptor was identified in a boy aged 2 to 10 in good health and CMV-seronegative. The chain is built from TRBV7-2 and TRBJ2-5; D may be TRBD1 (6 bases). The sample consisted of PBMCs. The CDR3 reads CASSLSRGYRETQYF. The CDR3, as DNA: TGTGCCAGCAGCCTTTCAAGGGGGTACCGGGAGACCCAGTACTTC.